This TCR beta chain came from a study of cytomegalovirus exposure and HLA in healthy donors. Germline-derived CDR1 and CDR2 are SQVTM and ANQGSEA. CDR3 length: 14 residues. General study findings and limits: Presence/absence analyses assumed roughly uniform sequencing depth across donors. In a later analysis, TCR beta V- and J-gene trimming showed a link to a missense DCLRE1C variant.

Concerning this clone: Its specificity is unknown. A junction boundary mismatches the germline segment, possibly from a read error.

The PCR employed 60 Vbeta primers together with 13 Jbeta primers. Per the study methods: There were around 78 million unique TCR beta chains by a later count, and some 10 million of them were shared. TCRdb's copy holds only in-frame clones and misses some; the assay was immunoSEQ multiplex PCR. That table is the source of V, J and clone size, and D and trimming were worked out from the DNA. This table has approximately 150,000 clones, over 65% appearing once. Sequencing was carried out using PBMCs. The chain is built from TRBV29-1 and TRBJ1-2, with 10 bases lining up with TRBD1. The TCR sequence derives from a woman aged 40 to 50 in good health and CMV-seropositive. The CDR3 sequence: CSVSFGTGEGGYPF. The CDR3, as DNA: TGCAGCGTTTCCTTTGGGACAGGGGAGGGCGGCTACCCCTTC.